This paragraph reports one T cell receptor beta chain. Its target is not known. Produced via immunoSEQ multiplex PCR; TCRdb's table is partial and in-frame only. The data hold more than 2 million clones, with less than 95% observed a single time. CDR1 is SGHRS and CDR2 is YFSETQ in the germline V gene. V was pared by 2 bases and J by 3 bases, with 13 bases of the junction left unmatched. CDR3 size: 18 residues. This entry belongs to a study of shared clonotypes between healthy human individuals. Study observations and caveats: In having few donors, the study represented limited genetic and exposure-history diversity. Naive subsets typically showed greater estimated richness than memory subsets. The sole specimen, blood, was sampled, and tissue repertoires likely differ.

Only CD45RO-negative cells positively selected for CCR7 counted as naive CD8 cells, so terminally differentiated effector memory CD45RA+ cells were excluded. The sequencing sample was made of naive CD8+ T cells sorted from blood. The sequence derives from a man younger than 30 in good health. The chain uses TRBV5-1 and TRBJ2-2; 7 nucleotides agree with TRBD2. In DNA form, the CDR3 reads TGCGCCAGCAGCTTCAAGCGGGGCGGGCTGACAGACACCGGGGAGCTGTTTTTT. It yields the protein CASSFKRGGLTDTGELFF.